The entry below describes one T cell receptor beta chain. Its matching antigen is unknown. This may be a read error, as it is one base from a much larger clone. This entry belongs to a study of human T cells and chemical hapten exposure. Whole-study context: Variability of per-sample TCR yields stemmed mainly from small differences in pooled library volume.

Regarding time point: patch test 3, about 24 weeks after DPC sensitization. As to treatment: therapeutic diphenylcyclopropenone sensitization with weekly scalp DPC. Whole blood that had not been fractionated was the source of extracted total RNA. TCRdb redid the calling of the RACE reads with MiXCR, one entry per CDR3 protein. The table includes about 39,000 distinct CDR3 sequences, 10% to 15% detected once. The CDR3 has 15 residues. The germline CDR1 and CDR2 sequences are MNHEY and SVGAGI. V was clipped by 5 bases and J by 4 bases; unmatched bases: 5. Whole-study findings and limits: Patch test score tracked positively with PT1 expanded TCR counts.

The rearrangement joins TRBV6-5 to TRBJ2-1, with 10 bases that match TRBD2. This sequence was found in a woman between 40 and 55 years old with alopecia areata. Some clones in this sample may be carry-over from other donors' samples. Source: whole blood, taken in connection with sensitization to the hapten diphenylcyclopropenone (DPC). The CDR3 region is CASSESGGVYNEQFF. For the CDR3, the DNA is TGTGCCAGCAGTGAAAGCGGGGGGGTTTACAATGAGCAGTTCTTC.